This passage covers 10 T cell receptor beta chains from one sample sequenced in a study of blood T cell repertoires in COVID-19. Clones were read by immunoSEQ multiplex PCR, and TCRdb kept only the in-frame ones, dropping some. The sample records approximately 480,000 clones, 75% to 90% being singletons. Sequenced material: peripheral blood. The receptors were gathered from a man aged 18 to 29 with COVID-19, enrolled during active disease.

Here the CDR3 reads CASSLGQGRMETQYF. The CDR3 DNA follows: TGTGCCAGCAGTTTAGGACAGGGGAGAATGGAGACCCAGTACTTC. J is TRBJ2-5 and V is TRBV27; 9 bases are a match to TRBD1. Germline CDR1 and CDR2: MNHEY and SMNVEV (reference sequence). V trimming: 2 bases; J trimming: 5 bases; junction bases outside the gene matches: 6. The CDR3 spans 15 residues.

V is TRBV2 and J is TRBJ2-3; 7 bases map to TRBD2. V shed 4 bases and J 2 bases; nucleotides not matched to a gene: 6. Looked up from germline, CDR1 is SNHLY and CDR2 is FYNNEI. This CDR3 comprises 15 residues. CDR3 bases: TGTGCCAGCAGTGGGGCTAGCGGATTCACAGATACGCAGTATTTT. Its protein is CASSGASGFTDTQYF.

The gene calls are TRBV19 and TRBJ2-7; D ambiguous. Germline V gene sequence: CDR1 LNHDA, CDR2 SQIVND (reference sequence). Trimming took off 10 bases at V and 4 bases at J, with 20 bases between the two ends. The CDR3 is 14 residues long. This chain's CDR3 is CAIPTFLETYEQYF. CDR3 nucleotide sequence: TGTGCCATCCCCACCTTCTTAGAAACTTACGAGCAGTACTTC.

This clone was detected only once. This chain links TRBV15 with TRBJ2-1; 9 positions match TRBD2. The CDR3 totals 14 residues. J gave up 5 bases and V 7 bases, and 6 bases lay outside the gene matches. CDR1 and CDR2 from the germline V gene are LNHNV and YYDKDF (reference sequence). The CDR3, as DNA: TGTGCCACCAACGGACTAGCGACTCACAATGAGCAGTTCTTC. Its protein product is CATNGLATHNEQFF.

The chain combines TRBV5-4 with TRBJ1-1, with 9 positions matching TRBD1. Germline lookup yields CDR1 SGHNT and CDR2 YYREEE (reference sequence). This CDR3 has 16 residues. Trimming took 4 bases from V and 1 from J; bases not matched to a gene: 8. CDR3 protein: CASSRGTGRGNTEAFF. CDR3 nucleotide sequence: TGTGCCAGCAGCCGCGGGACAGGGAGGGGGAACACTGAAGCTTTCTTT.

The chain couples TRBV3-1 (or the pseudogene TRBV3-2) to TRBJ2-5; 9 bases align to TRBD2. This CDR3 has 14 residues. Losses at the gene ends were 6 bases for V and 5 bases for J; bases not matched to a gene: 7. From germline, CDR1 is LGHDT and CDR2 YNNKEL (reference sequence). DNA of the CDR3: TGTGCCAGCAGATCCGGGACTAGCAAGGAGACCCAGTACTTC. It translates to CASRSGTSKETQYF.

This clone was counted once. The rearrangement uses TRBV19 and TRBJ2-1; possibly TRBD1 for D (5 bases). Germline V gene data show CDR1 as LNHDA and CDR2 as SQIVND (reference sequence). V lost 1 base to trimming and J lost 6 bases, with 13 bases between them. The CDR3 loop spans 15 amino acids. The DNA of the CDR3 is TGTGCCAGTAGTATAGCTCAAAGGGGTCTCAATGAGCAGTTCTTC. It specifies CASSIAQRGLNEQFF.

J is TRBJ2-5 and V is TRBV5-4, with D possibly matching TRBD1 (6 bases). Per the germline V gene, CDR1 is SGHNT and CDR2 is YYREEE (reference sequence). Deletions cut 0 bases from V and 1 base from J, with 10 bases between. The CDR3 covers 15 residues. CDR3 in amino acids: CASSLGGQVQETQYF. The DNA for the CDR3 is TGTGCCAGCAGCTTGGGGGGACAAGTCCAAGAGACCCAGTACTTC.

The chain joins TRBV18 to TRBJ2-7; D might be TRBD1 (6 bases). This CDR3 comprises 16 residues. Germline-derived CDR1 and CDR2 are KGHSH and LQKENI. The germline V and J ends were trimmed by 2 bases and 4 bases, with 18 bases remaining between them. This CDR3 reads CASSPVQLQGLYEQYF. CDR3 coding DNA: TGTGCCAGCTCACCAGTACAATTGCAGGGGCTGTACGAGCAGTACTTC. Combining the CDR3 with reference TRBV18 and TRBJ2-7 gives the whole variable domain NAGVMQNPRHLVRRRGQEARLRCSPMKGHSHVYWYRQLPEEGLKFMVYLQKENIIDESGMPKERFSAEFPKEGPSILRIQQVVRGDSAAYFCASSPVQLQGLYEQYFGPGTRLTVT.

The chain links TRBV19 to TRBJ1-2; TRBD1 might be the D (6 bases). The V and J ends lost 6 bases and 4 bases respectively, with 12 bases between them. There are 13 residues in the CDR3. Germline V gene sequence: CDR1 LNHDA, CDR2 SQIVND (reference sequence). CDR3 loop: CASSQGQGYGYTF. The CDR3 DNA sequence: TGTGCCAGTAGCCAGGGGCAAGGCTATGGCTACACCTTC. The variable domain in full, completed from reference TRBV19 and TRBJ1-2, reads DGGITQSPKYLFRKEGQNVTLSCEQNLNHDAMYWYRQDPGQGLRLIYYSQIVNDFQKGDIAEGYSVSREKKESFPLTVTSAQKNPTAFYLCASSQGQGYGYTFGSGTRLTVV.